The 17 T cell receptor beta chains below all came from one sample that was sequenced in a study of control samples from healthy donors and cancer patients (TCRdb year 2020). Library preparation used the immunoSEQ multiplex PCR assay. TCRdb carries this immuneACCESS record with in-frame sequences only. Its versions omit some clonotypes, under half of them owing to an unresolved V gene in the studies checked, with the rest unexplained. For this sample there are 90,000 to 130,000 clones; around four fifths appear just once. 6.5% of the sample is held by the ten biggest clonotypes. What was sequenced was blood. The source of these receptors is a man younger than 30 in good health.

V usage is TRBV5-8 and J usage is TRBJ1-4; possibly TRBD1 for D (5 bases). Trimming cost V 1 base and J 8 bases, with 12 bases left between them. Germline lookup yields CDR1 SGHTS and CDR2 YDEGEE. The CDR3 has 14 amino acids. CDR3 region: CASSLFGAQEKLFF. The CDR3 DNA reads TGTGCCAGCAGCTTGTTCGGGGCGCAGGAAAAACTGTTTTTT.

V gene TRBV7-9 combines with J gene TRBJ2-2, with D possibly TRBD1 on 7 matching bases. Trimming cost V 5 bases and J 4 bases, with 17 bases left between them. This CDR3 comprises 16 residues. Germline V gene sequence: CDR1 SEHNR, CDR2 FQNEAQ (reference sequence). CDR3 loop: CASSPWGAGGTGELFF. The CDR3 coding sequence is TGTGCCAGCAGCCCGTGGGGGGCAGGGGGCACCGGGGAGCTGTTTTTT.

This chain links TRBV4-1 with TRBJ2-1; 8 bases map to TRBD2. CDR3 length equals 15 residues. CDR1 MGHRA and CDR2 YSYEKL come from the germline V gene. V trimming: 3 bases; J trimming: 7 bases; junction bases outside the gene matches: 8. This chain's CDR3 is CASSHGGGSSNEQFF. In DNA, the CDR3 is TGCGCCAGCAGCCATGGCGGGGGGTCCTCGAATGAGCAGTTCTTC.

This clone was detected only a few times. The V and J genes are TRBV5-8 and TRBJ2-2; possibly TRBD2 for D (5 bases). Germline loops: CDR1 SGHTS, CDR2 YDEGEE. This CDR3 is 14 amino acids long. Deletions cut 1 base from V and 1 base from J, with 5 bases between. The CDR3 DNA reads TGTGCCAGCAGCTTGCGGGGGAACACCGGGGAGCTGTTTTTT. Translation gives CASSLRGNTGELFF.

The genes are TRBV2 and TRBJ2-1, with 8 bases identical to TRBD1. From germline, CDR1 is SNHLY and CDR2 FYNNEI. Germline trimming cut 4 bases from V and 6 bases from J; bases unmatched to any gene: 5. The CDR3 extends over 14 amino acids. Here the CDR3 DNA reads TGTGCCAGCAGTGGGACAGGGTACCGCAATGAGCAGTTCTTC. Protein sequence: CASSGTGYRNEQFF.

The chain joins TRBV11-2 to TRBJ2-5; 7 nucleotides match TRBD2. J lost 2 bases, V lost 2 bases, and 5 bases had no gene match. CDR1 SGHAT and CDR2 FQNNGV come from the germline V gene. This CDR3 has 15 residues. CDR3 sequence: CASSLSGEPQETQYF. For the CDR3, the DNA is TGTGCCAGCAGCTTAAGCGGGGAACCTCAAGAGACCCAGTACTTC.

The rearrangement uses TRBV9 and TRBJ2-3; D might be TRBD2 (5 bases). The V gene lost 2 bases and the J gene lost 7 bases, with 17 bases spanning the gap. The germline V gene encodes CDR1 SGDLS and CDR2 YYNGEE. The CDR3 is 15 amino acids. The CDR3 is CASSVSWTPGYTQYF. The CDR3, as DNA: TGTGCCAGCAGCGTCAGTTGGACGCCGGGGTATACGCAGTATTTT. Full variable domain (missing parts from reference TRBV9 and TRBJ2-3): DSGVTQTPKHLITATGQRVTLRCSPRSGDLSVYWYQQSLDQGLQFLIQYYNGEERAKGNILERFSAQQFPDLHSELNLSSLELGDSALYFCASSVSWTPGYTQYFGPGTRLTVL.

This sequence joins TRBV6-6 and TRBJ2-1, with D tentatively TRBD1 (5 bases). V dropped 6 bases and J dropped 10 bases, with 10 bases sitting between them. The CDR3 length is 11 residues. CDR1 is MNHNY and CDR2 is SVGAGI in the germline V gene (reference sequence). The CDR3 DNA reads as TGTGCCAGCAGGTCAGGGTTGGAGCAGTTCTTC. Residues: CASRSGLEQFF.

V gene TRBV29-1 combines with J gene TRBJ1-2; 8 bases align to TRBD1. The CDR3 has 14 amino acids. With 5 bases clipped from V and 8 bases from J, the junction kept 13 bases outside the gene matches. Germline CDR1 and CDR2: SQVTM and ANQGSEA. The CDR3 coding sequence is TGCAGCGTTCTATGGGACAGGACCGTTTCGGGCTACACCTTC. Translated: CSVLWDRTVSGYTF.

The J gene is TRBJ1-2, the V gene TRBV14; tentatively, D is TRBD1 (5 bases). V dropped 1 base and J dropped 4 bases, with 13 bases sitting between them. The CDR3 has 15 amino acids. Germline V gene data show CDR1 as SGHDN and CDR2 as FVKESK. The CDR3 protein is CASSQGLGTVYGYTF. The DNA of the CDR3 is TGTGCCAGCAGCCAAGGATTAGGGACCGTCTATGGCTACACCTTC.

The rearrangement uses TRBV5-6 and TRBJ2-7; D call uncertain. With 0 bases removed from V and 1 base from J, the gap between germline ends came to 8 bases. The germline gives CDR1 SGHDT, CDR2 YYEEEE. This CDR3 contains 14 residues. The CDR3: CASSLGTVSYEQYV. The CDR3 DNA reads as TGTGCCAGCAGCTTGGGAACGGTTTCCTACGAGCAGTACGTC.

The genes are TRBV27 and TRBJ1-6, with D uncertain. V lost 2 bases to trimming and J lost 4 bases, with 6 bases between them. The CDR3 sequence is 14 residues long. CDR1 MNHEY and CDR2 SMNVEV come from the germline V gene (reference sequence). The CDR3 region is CASSLLGYNSPLHF. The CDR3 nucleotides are TGTGCCAGCAGTTTACTGGGATATAATTCACCCCTCCACTTT.

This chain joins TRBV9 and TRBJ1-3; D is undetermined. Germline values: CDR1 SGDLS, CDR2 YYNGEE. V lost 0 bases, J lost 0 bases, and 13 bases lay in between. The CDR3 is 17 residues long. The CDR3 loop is CASSVDLAGSSGNTIYF. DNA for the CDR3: TGTGCCAGCAGCGTAGACCTCGCCGGGAGCTCTGGAAACACCATATATTTT.

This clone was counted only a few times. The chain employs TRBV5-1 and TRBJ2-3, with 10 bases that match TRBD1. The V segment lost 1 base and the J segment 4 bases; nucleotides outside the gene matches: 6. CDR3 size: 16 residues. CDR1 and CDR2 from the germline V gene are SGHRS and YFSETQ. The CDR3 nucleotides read TGCGCCAGCAGCTTGCCGGGACAGGGGTTTGCAGATACGCAGTATTTT. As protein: CASSLPGQGFADTQYF. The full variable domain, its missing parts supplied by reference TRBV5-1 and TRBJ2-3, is KAGVTQTPRYLIKTRGQQVTLSCSPISGHRSVSWYQQTPGQGLQFLFEYFSETQRNKGNFPGRFSGRQFSNSRSEMNVSTLELGDSALYLCASSLPGQGFADTQYFGPGTRLTVL.

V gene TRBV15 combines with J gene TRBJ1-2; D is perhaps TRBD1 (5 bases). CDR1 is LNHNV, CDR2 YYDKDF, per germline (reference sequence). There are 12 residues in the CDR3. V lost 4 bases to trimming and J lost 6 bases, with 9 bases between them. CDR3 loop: CATSIQGDGYTF. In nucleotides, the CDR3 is TGTGCCACCAGCATTCAAGGGGATGGCTACACCTTC.

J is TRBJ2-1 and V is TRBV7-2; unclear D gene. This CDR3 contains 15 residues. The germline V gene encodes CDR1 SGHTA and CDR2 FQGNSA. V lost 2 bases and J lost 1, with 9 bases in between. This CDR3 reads CASSLWGRSYNEQFF. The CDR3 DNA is TGTGCCAGCAGCTTATGGGGTAGATCCTACAATGAGCAGTTCTTC.

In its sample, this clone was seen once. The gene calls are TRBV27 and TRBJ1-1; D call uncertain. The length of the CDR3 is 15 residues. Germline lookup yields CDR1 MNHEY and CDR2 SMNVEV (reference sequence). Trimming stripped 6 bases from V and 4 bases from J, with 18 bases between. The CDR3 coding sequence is TGTGCCAGCAGCTTGGACCGGCTGGGTAGCACTGAAGCTTTCTTT. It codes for CASSLDRLGSTEAFF.